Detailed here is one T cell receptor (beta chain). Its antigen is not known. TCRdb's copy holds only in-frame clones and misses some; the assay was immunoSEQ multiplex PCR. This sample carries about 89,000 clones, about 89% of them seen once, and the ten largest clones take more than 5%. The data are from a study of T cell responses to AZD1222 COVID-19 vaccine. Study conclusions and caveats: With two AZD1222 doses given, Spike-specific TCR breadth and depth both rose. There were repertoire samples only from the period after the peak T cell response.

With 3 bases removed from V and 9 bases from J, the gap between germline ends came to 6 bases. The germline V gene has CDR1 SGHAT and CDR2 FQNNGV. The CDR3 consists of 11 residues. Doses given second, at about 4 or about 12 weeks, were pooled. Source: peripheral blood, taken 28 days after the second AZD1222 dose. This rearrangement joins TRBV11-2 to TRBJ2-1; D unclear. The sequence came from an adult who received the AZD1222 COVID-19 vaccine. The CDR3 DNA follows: TGTGCCAGCAGCTTTGTAGGTGAGCAGTTCTTC. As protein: CASSFVGEQFF.